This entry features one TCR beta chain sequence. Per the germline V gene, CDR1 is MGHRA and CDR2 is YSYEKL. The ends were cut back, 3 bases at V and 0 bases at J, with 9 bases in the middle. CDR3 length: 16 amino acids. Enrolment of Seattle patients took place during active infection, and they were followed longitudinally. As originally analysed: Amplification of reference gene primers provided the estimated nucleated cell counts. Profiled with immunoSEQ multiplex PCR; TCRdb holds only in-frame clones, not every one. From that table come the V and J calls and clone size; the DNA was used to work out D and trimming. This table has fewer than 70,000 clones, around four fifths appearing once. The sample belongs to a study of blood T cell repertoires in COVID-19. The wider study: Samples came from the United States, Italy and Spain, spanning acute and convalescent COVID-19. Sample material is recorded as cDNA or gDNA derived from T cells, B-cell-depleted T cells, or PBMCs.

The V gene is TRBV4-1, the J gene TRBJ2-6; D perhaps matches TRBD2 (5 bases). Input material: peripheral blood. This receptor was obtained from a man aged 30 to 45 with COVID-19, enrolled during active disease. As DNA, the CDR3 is TGCGCCAGCAGCCAGGAGGAATCCTCTGGGGCCAACGTCCTGACTTTC. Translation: CASSQEESSGANVLTF.